This T cell receptor (beta chain) was obtained from a study of CD8 T cells in ankylosing spondylitis. Many counts were recorded for this clonotype. What it binds is unknown. V was pared by 6 bases and J by 2 bases, with 14 bases between. The length of the CDR3 is 15 residues. TCRdb used MiXCR to reprocess the 5' RACE reads, holding one entry per CDR3 protein. The sample holds about 92,000 distinct CDR3 sequences, about 9.1% seen once. Points from the study as a whole: Ankylosing spondylitis blood seemed to carry a telltale TCR beta motif made of roughly eight highly homologous variants. Clones linked to the disease showed a CD8+ phenotype. They occurred at relatively low frequencies in peripheral blood.

Sequenced material: blood, either unsorted or a sorted T cell fraction (not recorded which). The rearrangement joins TRBV12-3 or TRBV12-4 to TRBJ1-5; possible D gene TRBD1, 5 bases. This receptor was identified in a male donor with ankylosing spondylitis or in good health (not recorded which). CDR3 protein: CASSISGGGNQPQHF. The CDR3 DNA follows: TGTGCCAGCAGCATAAGTGGGGGAGGCAATCAGCCCCAGCATTTT.